The 16 T cell receptor beta chains below come from one sample, sequenced in a study of post-analysis software for immune sequencing data. Study-level results: Controls had lower frequencies than patients of roughly five TRBV segments, which included TRBV5-6, TRBV5-1 and TRBV20-1.

Unique molecular identifiers were present in the TCR beta cDNA libraries. MiXCR, run by TCRdb on the PCR reads, gives a single entry per CDR3 protein. Found here are 820,000 or so distinct CDR3 sequences, roughly 50% of them singletons; the top ten hold 4.6%. No cognate antigen is known for these TCRs. Material: blood. The receptors were gathered from a girl between 10 and 17 years old with multiple sclerosis.

Only a few counts were recorded for this clonotype. This sequence joins TRBV20-1 and TRBJ1-5, with TRBD1 matching over 7 bases. The V and J ends lost 1 base and 4 bases, in that order; junction bases with no gene match: 7. The CDR3 is 15 amino acids. Per germline, CDR1 DFQATT and CDR2 SNEGSKA (reference sequence). The DNA of the CDR3 is TGCAGTGCTAGAGGATCGACAGGGTGGAATCAGCCCCAGCATTTT. Translation: CSARGSTGWNQPQHF.

J is TRBJ2-1 and V is TRBV14; a weak D match, TRBD2 (6 bases). Trimming left V 1 base short and J 8 bases short, with 21 bases between. The CDR3 has 17 residues. In germline, CDR1 is SGHDN, CDR2 FVKESK. The CDR3 DNA reads as TGTGCCAGCAGCCAAGGACTAGACAAACCCCCTTTTTATGAGCAGTTCTTC. It translates to CASSQGLDKPPFYEQFF.

The V call is TRBV5-1, the J call TRBJ2-7; D is perhaps TRBD2 (5 bases). V dropped 0 bases and J dropped 6 bases, with 16 bases sitting between them. The CDR3 consists of 15 residues. Germline V gene sequence: CDR1 SGHRS, CDR2 YFSETQ. The CDR3 nucleotides read TGCGCCAGCAGCTTGGACGCACGCTCGGGGAGCGAGCAGTACTTC. Translated, it gives CASSLDARSGSEQYF.

The chain recombines TRBV10-3 with TRBJ2-3, with D hard to call. The V end was cut by 10 bases, the J end by 6 bases, with 11 bases between. CDR1 and CDR2 (germline): ENHRY, SYGVKD. The CDR3 contains 11 residues. CDR3 sequence: CATTIADTQYF. The CDR3 region has the DNA TGTGCCACCACCATCGCGGATACGCAGTATTTT.

This clonotype was seen a handful of times. This chain links TRBV7-9 with TRBJ1-5; no firm D call. Between the trimmed V and J ends, which lost 2 bases and 0 bases, there was a span of 5 bases. Germline V gene sequence: CDR1 SEHNR, CDR2 FQNEAQ (reference sequence). The CDR3 is 14 amino acids. CDR3 sequence reads: CASSLTDSNQPQHF. In DNA, the CDR3 is TGTGCCAGCAGCTTAACGGATAGCAATCAGCCCCAGCATTTT. Supplemented by reference TRBV7-9 and TRBJ1-5, the full variable domain reads DTGVSQNPRHKITKRGQNVTFRCDPISEHNRLYWYRQTLGQGPEFLTYFQNEAQLEKSRLLSDRFSAERPKGSFSTLEIQRTEQGDSAMYLCASSLTDSNQPQHFGDGTRLSIL.

This clonotype was detected only a few times. V gene TRBV12-3 or TRBV12-4 combines with J gene TRBJ2-5, with a tentative D call TRBD1 (6 bases). Trimming removed 6 bases from V and 2 bases from J, with 19 bases in between. This CDR3 has 16 amino acids. CDR3 DNA sequence: TGTGCCAGCAGCCTGGACAGACATCCAGATCAAGAGACCCAGTACTTC. Amino acid sequence: CASSLDRHPDQETQYF.

This chain joins TRBV10-3 and TRBJ1-1; 9 nucleotides line up with TRBD1. The CDR3 has 14 amino acids. V gave up 6 bases and J gave up 2 bases; unmatched junction bases: 4. CDR1 ENHRY and CDR2 SYGVKD come from the germline V gene. As DNA, the CDR3 is TGTGCCATCAGCCCGGGACAGGGAAACACTGAAGCTTTCTTT. Its translation: CAISPGQGNTEAFF.

The chain has TRBV18 and TRBJ2-7, with 8 bases lining up with TRBD2. Trimming at V came to 3 bases and at J to 3 bases, leaving 7 bases not matched to a gene. Germline CDR1 is KGHSH and CDR2 is LQKENI. The CDR3 consists of 15 residues. The CDR3 protein is CASSPGSAGGYEQYF. The CDR3, as DNA: TGTGCCAGCTCACCGGGTAGCGCGGGGGGCTACGAGCAGTACTTC.

This chain's CDR3 is CASSDELAGGVEQFF. The DNA for the CDR3 is TGCGCCAGCAGCGACGAGCTAGCGGGAGGGGTGGAGCAGTTCTTC. This sequence joins TRBV5-1 and TRBJ2-1; 12 bases align to TRBD2. The trim removed 4 bases at V and 10 bases at J, leaving 9 bases unmatched. This CDR3 spans 15 amino acids. CDR1 is SGHRS, CDR2 YFSETQ, per germline.

To note about this clonotype: A junction boundary mismatches the germline segment, possibly from a read error. CDR3: CGARDSGETNEKLFF. The CDR3 region has the DNA TGCGGTGCTAGAGATTCCGGGGAAACTAATGAAAAACTGTTTTTT. The genes are TRBV20-1 and TRBJ1-4; D not certain. Germline V CDR1 and CDR2: DFQATT, SNEGSKA (reference sequence). The CDR3 runs to 15 residues.

CDR3 sequence reads: CASSVDWVTYEQYF. The CDR3 region has the DNA TGTGCCAGCAGCGTAGATTGGGTGACCTACGAGCAGTACTTC. The rearrangement uses TRBV9 and TRBJ2-7, with no clear D. Trimming left V 0 bases short and J 2 bases short, with 9 bases between. Germline V lookup: CDR1 SGDLS, CDR2 YYNGEE. The CDR3 extends over 14 amino acids.

J is TRBJ2-3 and V is TRBV12-5, with 7 bases fitting TRBD2. Trimming removed 2 bases from V and 4 bases from J; junction bases left unmatched: 0. This CDR3 spans 13 amino acids. Germline-derived CDR1 and CDR2 are LGHNT and FRNRAP. CDR3 region: CASGLRGADTQYF. Written as DNA, the CDR3 is TGTGCTAGTGGTTTGCGGGGGGCAGATACGCAGTATTTT.

The count of this clonotype is one. The chain has TRBV7-9 and TRBJ1-5, with a tentative D call TRBD1 (5 bases). Trimming cost V 1 base and J 0 bases, with 22 bases left between them. CDR3 size: 20 residues. The germline V gene encodes CDR1 SEHNR and CDR2 FQNEAQ (reference sequence). The CDR3 region has the DNA TGTGCCAGCAGCTTAGTTCAGGGTGGCGTGGAGGCTTATAGCAATCAGCCCCAGCATTTT. Translating it yields CASSLVQGGVEAYSNQPQHF.

The V and J genes are TRBV12-3 or TRBV12-4 and TRBJ2-1; 11 positions agree with TRBD2. The length of the CDR3 is 16 residues. The J segment lost 7 bases and the V segment lost 3 bases, leaving 8 bases of the junction unmatched. CDR3 region: CASSFVTSGSGNEQFF. The CDR3 region has the DNA TGTGCCAGCAGTTTTGTAACTAGCGGGAGTGGTAATGAGCAGTTCTTC.

CDR3 residues: CASSPRTSGRSRTDTQYF. The CDR3 DNA is TGTGCCAGCAGCCCCCGGACTAGCGGGAGGTCGCGGACAGATACGCAGTATTTT. The chain has TRBV6-2 or TRBV6-3 and TRBJ2-3, with 14 bases fitting TRBD2. Germline V gene data show CDR1 as MNHEY and CDR2 as SVGEGT. The ends lost 6 bases at V and 3 bases at J; junction bases unmatched: 11. The CDR3 loop spans 18 amino acids.

This chain joins TRBV6-2 or TRBV6-3 and TRBJ1-2; D unresolved. Germline values: CDR1 MNHEY, CDR2 SVGEGT. This CDR3 has 15 residues. V was shortened by 2 bases and J by 5 bases, with 15 bases between the two germline ends. CDR3 sequence reads: CASSYRTGLGYGYTF. CDR3 nucleotide sequence: TGTGCCAGCAGTTACCGAACGGGTTTAGGATATGGCTACACCTTC.